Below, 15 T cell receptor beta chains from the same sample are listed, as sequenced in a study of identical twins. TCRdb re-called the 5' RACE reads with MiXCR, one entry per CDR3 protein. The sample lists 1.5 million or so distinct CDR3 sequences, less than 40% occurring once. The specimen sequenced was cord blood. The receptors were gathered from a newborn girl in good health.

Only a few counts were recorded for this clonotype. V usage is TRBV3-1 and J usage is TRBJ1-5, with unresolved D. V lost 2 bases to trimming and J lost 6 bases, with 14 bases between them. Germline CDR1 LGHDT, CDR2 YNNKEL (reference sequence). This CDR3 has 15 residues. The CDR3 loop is CASSQRSAAGQPQHF. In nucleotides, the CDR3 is TGTGCCAGCAGCCAAAGATCCGCGGCGGGTCAGCCCCAGCATTTT.

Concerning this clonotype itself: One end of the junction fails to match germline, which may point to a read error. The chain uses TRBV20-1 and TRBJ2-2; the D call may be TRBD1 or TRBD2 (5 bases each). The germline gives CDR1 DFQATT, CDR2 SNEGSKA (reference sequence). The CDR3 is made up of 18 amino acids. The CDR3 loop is CSARDRYGVGTKTGELFF. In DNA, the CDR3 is TGCAGTGCTAGAGATCGATACGGGGTTGGGACGAAAACCGGGGAGCTGTTTTTT.

The CDR3 reads CASGTSGGSSYNEQFF. The CDR3 DNA reads TGTGCCAGTGGGACTAGCGGGGGGAGCTCCTACAATGAGCAGTTCTTC. The chain carries TRBV2 and TRBJ2-1, with 15 bases lining up with TRBD2. Unmatched junction bases numbered 3, after V lost 9 bases and J lost 0 bases. This CDR3 comprises 16 residues. Germline V CDR1 and CDR2: SNHLY, FYNNEI.

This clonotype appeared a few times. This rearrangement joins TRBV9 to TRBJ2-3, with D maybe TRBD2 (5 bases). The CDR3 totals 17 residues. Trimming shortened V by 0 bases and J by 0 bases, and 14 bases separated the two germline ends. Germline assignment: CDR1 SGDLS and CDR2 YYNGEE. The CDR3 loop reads CASSVAPLASSTDTQYF. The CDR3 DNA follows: TGTGCCAGCAGCGTAGCCCCTTTAGCGTCTAGCACAGATACGCAGTATTTT.

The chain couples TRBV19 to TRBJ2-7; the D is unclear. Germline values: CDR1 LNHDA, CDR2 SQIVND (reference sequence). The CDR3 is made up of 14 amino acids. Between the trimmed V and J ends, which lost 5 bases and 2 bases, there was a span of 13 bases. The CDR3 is CASSPRKGAYEQYF. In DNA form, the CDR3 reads TGTGCCAGTAGTCCCCGAAAGGGTGCCTACGAGCAGTACTTC.

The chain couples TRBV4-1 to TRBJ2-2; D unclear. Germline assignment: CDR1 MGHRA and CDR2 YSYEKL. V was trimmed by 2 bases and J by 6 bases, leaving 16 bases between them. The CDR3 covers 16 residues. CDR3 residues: CASSQLPLSISGELFF. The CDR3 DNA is TGCGCCAGCAGCCAACTTCCTCTTTCCATATCCGGGGAGCTGTTTTTT.

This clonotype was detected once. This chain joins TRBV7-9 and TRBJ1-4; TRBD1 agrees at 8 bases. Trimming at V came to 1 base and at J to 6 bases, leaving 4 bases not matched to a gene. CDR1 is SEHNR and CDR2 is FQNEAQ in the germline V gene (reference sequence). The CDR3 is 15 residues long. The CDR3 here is CASSLGYRGDEKLFF. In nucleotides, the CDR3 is TGTGCCAGCAGCTTAGGTTACAGGGGGGATGAAAAACTGTTTTTT.

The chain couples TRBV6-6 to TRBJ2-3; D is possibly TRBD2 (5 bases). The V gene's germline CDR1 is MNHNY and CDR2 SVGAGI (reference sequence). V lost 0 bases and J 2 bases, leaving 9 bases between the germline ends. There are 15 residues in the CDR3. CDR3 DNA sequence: TGTGCCAGCAGTTACTCGACTAAAATCACAGATACGCAGTATTTT. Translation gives CASSYSTKITDTQYF.

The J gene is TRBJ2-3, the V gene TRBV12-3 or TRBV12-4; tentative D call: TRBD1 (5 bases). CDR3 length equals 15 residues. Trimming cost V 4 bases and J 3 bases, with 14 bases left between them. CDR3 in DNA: TGTGCCAGCAGTTCCCGCGCAGGGCGGACAGATACGCAGTATTTT. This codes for CASSSRAGRTDTQYF.

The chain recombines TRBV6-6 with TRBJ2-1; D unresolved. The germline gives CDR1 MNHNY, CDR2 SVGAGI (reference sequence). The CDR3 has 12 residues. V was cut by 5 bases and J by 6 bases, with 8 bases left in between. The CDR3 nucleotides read TGTGCCAGCAGTGCGGCTAGCAATGAGCAGTTCTTC. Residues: CASSAASNEQFF.

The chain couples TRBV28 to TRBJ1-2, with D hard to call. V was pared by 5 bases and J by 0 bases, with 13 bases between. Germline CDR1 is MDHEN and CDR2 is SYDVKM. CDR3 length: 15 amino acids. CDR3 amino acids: CASSPVGIANYGYTF. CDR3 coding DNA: TGTGCCAGCAGTCCTGTGGGGATAGCTAACTATGGCTACACCTTC.

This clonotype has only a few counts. Here the CDR3 reads CASSVQRQETQYF. The CDR3, as DNA: TGTGCCAGCAGTGTGCAGCGGCAAGAGACCCAGTACTTC. V gene TRBV2 combines with J gene TRBJ2-5, with D possibly matching TRBD2 (5 bases). Trimming cost V 4 bases and J 2 bases, with 8 bases left between them. Germline V gives CDR1 SNHLY, CDR2 FYNNEI. The CDR3 consists of 13 residues.

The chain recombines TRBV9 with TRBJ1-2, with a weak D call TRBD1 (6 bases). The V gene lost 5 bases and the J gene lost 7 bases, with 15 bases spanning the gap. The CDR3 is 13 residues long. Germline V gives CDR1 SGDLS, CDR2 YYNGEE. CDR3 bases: TGTGCCAGCAGGACATCCGGGGGCGCTGGCTACACCTTC. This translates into CASRTSGGAGYTF.

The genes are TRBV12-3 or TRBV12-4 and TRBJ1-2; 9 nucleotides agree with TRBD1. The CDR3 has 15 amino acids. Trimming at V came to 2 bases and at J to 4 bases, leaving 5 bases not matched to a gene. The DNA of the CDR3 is TGTGCCAGCAGTTTATACACAGGGGGCTCCTATGGCTACACCTTC. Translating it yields CASSLYTGGSYGYTF.

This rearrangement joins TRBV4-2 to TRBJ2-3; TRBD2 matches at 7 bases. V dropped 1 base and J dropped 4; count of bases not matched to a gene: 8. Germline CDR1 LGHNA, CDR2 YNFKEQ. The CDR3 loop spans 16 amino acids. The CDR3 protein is CASSQGWTRSADTQYF. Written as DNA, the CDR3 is TGTGCCAGCAGCCAAGGTTGGACTAGATCAGCAGATACGCAGTATTTT.